This T cell receptor beta chain stems from a study of blood T cell repertoires in COVID-19. Germline CDR1 is SGHRS and CDR2 is YFSETQ. The CDR3 is made up of 18 amino acids. Losses at the gene ends were 4 bases for V and 1 base for J; bases not matched to a gene: 11. Using immunoSEQ multiplex PCR, the repertoire was profiled, and TCRdb retains in-frame clones only, with some absent. The sample lists 250,000 to 300,000 clones, under 90% occurring once. This clone has just a few counts. The sample taken for sequencing was PBMCs or T cells enriched from blood (not recorded which). The V gene is TRBV5-1, the J gene TRBJ1-4; 9 positions match TRBD1. This clonotype originated in a woman in her fifties or sixties who had recovered from COVID-19. The CDR3 coding sequence is TGCGCCAGCAGCGGGGGGACAGGGTCATGGGGAACTAATGAAAAACTGTTTTTT. Translated: CASSGGTGSWGTNEKLFF.